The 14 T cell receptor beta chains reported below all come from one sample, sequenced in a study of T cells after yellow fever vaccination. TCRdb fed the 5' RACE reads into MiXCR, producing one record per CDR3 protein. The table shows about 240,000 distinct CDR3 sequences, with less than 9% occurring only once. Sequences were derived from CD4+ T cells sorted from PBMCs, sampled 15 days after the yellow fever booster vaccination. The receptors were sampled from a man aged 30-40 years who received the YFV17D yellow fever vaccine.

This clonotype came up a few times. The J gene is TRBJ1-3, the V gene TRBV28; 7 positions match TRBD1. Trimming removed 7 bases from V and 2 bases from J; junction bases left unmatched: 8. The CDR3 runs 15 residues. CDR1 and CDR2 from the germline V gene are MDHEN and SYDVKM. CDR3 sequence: CASTPGQVAGNTIYF. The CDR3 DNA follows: TGTGCCAGCACCCCTGGACAGGTTGCTGGAAACACCATATATTTT.

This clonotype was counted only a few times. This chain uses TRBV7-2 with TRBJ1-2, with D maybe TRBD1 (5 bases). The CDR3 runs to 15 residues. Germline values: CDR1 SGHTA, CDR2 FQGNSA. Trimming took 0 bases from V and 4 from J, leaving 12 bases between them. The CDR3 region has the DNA TGTGCCAGCAGCTTAGCTCTAGACGGGGGCTATGGCTACACCTTC. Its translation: CASSLALDGGYGYTF.

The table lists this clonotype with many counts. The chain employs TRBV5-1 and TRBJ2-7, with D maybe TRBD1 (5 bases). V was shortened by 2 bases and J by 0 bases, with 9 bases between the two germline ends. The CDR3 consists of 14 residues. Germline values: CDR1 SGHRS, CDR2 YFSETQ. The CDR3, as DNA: TGCGCCAGCAGCTTCAGGGAAAGCTCCTACGAGCAGTACTTC. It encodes CASSFRESSYEQYF.

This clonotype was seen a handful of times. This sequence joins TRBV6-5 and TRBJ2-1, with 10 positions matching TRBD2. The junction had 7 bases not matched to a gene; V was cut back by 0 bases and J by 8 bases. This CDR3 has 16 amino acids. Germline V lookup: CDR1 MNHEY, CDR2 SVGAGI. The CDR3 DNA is TGTGCCAGCAGTTACTCGGCTAGCGGGAGATGGGATGAGCAGTTCTTC. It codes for CASSYSASGRWDEQFF.

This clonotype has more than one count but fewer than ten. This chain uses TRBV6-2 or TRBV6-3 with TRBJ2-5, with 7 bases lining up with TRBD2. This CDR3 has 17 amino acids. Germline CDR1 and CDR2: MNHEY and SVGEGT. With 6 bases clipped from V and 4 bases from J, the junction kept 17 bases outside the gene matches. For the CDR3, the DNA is TGTGCCAGCAGCCCACCCGCGGGAGTGGGTTTGAGAGAGACCCAGTACTTC. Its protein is CASSPPAGVGLRETQYF.

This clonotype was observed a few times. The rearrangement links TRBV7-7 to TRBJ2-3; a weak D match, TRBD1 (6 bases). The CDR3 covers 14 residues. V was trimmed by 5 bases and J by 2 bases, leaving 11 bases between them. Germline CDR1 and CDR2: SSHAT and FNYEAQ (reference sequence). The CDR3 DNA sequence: TGTGCCAGCAGCAAGGACAGAAACACAGATACGCAGTATTTT. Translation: CASSKDRNTDTQYF. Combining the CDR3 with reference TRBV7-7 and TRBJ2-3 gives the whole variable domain GAGVSQSPRYKVTKRGQDVTLRCDPISSHATLYWYQQALGQGPEFLTYFNYEAQPDKSGLPSDRFSAERPEGSISTLTIQRTEQRDSAMYRCASSKDRNTDTQYFGPGTRLTVL.

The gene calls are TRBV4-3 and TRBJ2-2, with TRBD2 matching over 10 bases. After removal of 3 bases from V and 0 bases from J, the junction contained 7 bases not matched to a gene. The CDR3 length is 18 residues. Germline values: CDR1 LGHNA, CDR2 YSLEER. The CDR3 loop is CASSHRLAGGANTGELFF. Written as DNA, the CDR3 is TGCGCCAGCAGCCATCGGTTAGCGGGAGGAGCGAACACCGGGGAGCTGTTTTTT.

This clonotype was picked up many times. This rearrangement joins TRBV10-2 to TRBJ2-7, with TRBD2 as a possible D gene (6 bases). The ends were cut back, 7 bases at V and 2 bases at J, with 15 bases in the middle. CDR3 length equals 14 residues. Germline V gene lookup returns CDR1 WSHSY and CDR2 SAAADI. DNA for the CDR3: TGCGCCAGCACAGAGCGAGCGGGTACCTACGAGCAGTACTTC. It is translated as CASTERAGTYEQYF.

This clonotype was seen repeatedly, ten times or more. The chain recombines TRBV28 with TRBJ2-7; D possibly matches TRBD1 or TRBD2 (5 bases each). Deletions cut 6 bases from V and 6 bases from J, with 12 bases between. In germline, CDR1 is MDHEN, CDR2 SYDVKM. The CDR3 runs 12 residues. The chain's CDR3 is CASRPPRGEQYF. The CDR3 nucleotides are TGTGCCAGCAGACCCCCGAGGGGCGAGCAGTACTTC. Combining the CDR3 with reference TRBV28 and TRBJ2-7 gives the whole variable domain DVKVTQSSRYLVKRTGEKVFLECVQDMDHENMFWYRQDPGLGLRLIYFSYDVKMKEKGDIPEGYSVSREKKERFSLILESASTNQTSMYLCASRPPRGEQYFGPGTRLTVT.

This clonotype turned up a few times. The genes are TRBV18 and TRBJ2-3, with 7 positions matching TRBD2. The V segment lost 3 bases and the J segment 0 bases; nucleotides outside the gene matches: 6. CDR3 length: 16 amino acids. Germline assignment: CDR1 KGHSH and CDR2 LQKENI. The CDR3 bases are TGTGCCAGCTCACCCGGACTAGGAGGGAGCACAGATACGCAGTATTTT. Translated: CASSPGLGGSTDTQYF.

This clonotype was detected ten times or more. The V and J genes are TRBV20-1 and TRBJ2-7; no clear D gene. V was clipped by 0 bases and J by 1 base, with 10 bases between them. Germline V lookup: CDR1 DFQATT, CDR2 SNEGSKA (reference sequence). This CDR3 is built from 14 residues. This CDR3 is CSARDVGESYEQYF. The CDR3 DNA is TGCAGTGCTAGAGACGTGGGTGAATCCTACGAGCAGTACTTC.

The CDR3 nucleotides are TGTGCCAGCAGCCCCGGGCTCCGGACTAGCGGGAAAGAGACCCAGTACTTC. Amino acid sequence: CASSPGLRTSGKETQYF. The rearrangement joins TRBV7-9 to TRBJ2-5, with TRBD2 matching 12 bases. V lost 5 bases and J lost 3; bases outside the gene matches: 10. Per the germline V gene, CDR1 is SEHNR and CDR2 is FQNEAQ (reference sequence). The CDR3 contains 17 residues.

The CDR3 coding sequence is TGTGCCAGCAGCTGGAGGTCGAGTAGCACAGATACGCAGTATTTT. Its protein is CASSWRSSSTDTQYF. The V and J genes are TRBV5-6 and TRBJ2-3; TRBD2 might be the D (5 bases). The germline gives CDR1 SGHDT, CDR2 YYEEEE. CDR3 size: 15 residues. Trimming stripped 3 bases from V and 0 bases from J, with 11 bases between.

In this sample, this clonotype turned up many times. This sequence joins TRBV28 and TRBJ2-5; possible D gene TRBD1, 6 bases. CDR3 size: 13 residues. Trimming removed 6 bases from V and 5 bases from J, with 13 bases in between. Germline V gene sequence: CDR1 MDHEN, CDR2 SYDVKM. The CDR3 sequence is CASRQGRWETQYF. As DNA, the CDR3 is TGTGCCAGCAGACAGGGTAGATGGGAGACCCAGTACTTC.